The rows below give T cell receptor beta chains drawn from one sample of a study of cytomegalovirus exposure and HLA in healthy donors. Some clones are missing from TCRdb's copy, which holds only in-frame ones; the method was immunoSEQ multiplex PCR. The sample holds approximately 160,000 clones, around three quarters seen once. The sample consisted of PBMCs. The receptors stem from a woman between 40 and 50 years old in good health and CMV-seronegative. Both conserved end residues are part of each CDR3. D genes are given only for firm matches. The size field is filled for only some rows; it gives once, few, many or a size class.

v_gene	d_gene	abundance	j_gene	CDR3nt	CDR3aa
TRBV7-6	-	-	TRBJ2-7	TGTGCCAGCAGCTTAGCGGAGGGGTACGAGCAGTACTTC	CASSLAEGYEQYF
TRBV29-1	-	-	TRBJ2-5	TGCAGCGTGCGGATGTACCAAGAGACCCAGTACTTC	CSVRMYQETQYF
TRBV28	TRBD1	-	TRBJ2-7	TGTGCCAGCAGTTTAAGCTCTCTAAGGAGGGGACAGGGGGCCCCCTCCTACGAGCAGTACTTC	CASSLSSLRRGQGAPSYEQYF
TRBV7-9	TRBD2	-	TRBJ2-3	TGTGCCAGCAGCTTAGGGGCGGGAGGATCAGATACGCAGTATTTT	CASSLGAGGSDTQYF
TRBV4-2	-	few	TRBJ1-5	TGTGCCAGCAGCCAAGATCGGACGGCGGGGTATCAGCCCCAGCATTTT	CASSQDRTAGYQPQHF
TRBV4-1	-	-	TRBJ1-2	TGCGCCAGCAGCCAATCCAAGGAGAGGGCCCTCTATGGCTACACCTTC	CASSQSKERALYGYTF
TRBV29-1	TRBD1	-	TRBJ1-4	TGCAGCGCGACAGGGGCAGCAACTAATGAAAAACTGTTTTTT	CSATGAATNEKLFF
TRBV10-3	-	-	TRBJ1-2	TGTGCCATCAGCCCCGGGACACTAAACTATGGCTACACCTTC	CAISPGTLNYGYTF
TRBV11-2	-	-	TRBJ2-3	TGTGCCAGCAGCTTAGTAATGGGCGGGCCGCGCACAGATACGCAGTATTTT	CASSLVMGGPRTDTQYF
TRBV7-9	-	-	TRBJ2-5	TGTGCCAGCAGCTTAGGGTCTAGCGACCAAGAGACCCAGTACTTC	CASSLGSSDQETQYF
TRBV5-4	-	-	TRBJ2-1	TGTGCCAGCAGCTCGGACTCCTTCGTCGGAAATGAGCAGTTCTTC	CASSSDSFVGNEQFF
TRBV7-9	TRBD2	-	TRBJ2-1	TGTGCCAGCAGCTTACAGACTAGCGGGTACGGCTCCTACAATGAGCAGTTCTTC	CASSLQTSGYGSYNEQFF
TRBV5-6	TRBD2	-	TRBJ2-4	TGTGCCAGCAGCTTGTCTAGCGGAAACATTCAGTACTTC	CASSLSSGNIQYF
TRBV28	TRBD1	few	TRBJ1-1	TGTGCCAGCAGTTTCGAAAGGACAGGGCGGCAGGGGGGCACTGAAGCTTTCTTT	CASSFERTGRQGGTEAFF
TRBV9	-	-	TRBJ2-5	TGTGCCAGCAGCGTAGACAGGCAGAGGGAGACCCAGTACTTC	CASSVDRQRETQYF
TRBV11-2	-	-	TRBJ2-3	TGTGCCAGCAGCTTAGGCCGGAGGCCCACAGATACGCAGTATTTT	CASSLGRRPTDTQYF
TRBV30	TRBD1	-	TRBJ1-1	TGTGCCTGGAGTCCACAGGGGGACACTGAAGCTTTCTTT	CAWSPQGDTEAFF
TRBV29-1	-	-	TRBJ2-5	TGCAGCGTTGATGGACATCAGGAGACCCAGTACTTC	CSVDGHQETQYF
TRBV27	-	-	TRBJ2-1	TGTGCCAGCAGTGTCGGGACTTCCTCTCCTGGCAATGAGCAGTTCTTC	CASSVGTSSPGNEQFF
TRBV2	TRBD1	-	TRBJ1-5	TGTGCCAGCAGCCGGACAGGGGCCGGGGAGCCCCAGCATTTT	CASSRTGAGEPQHF
TRBV30	TRBD1	-	TRBJ1-6	TGTGCCTGGAGCCAAATTTTACAGGGGGGCAATTCACCCCTCCACTTT	CAWSQILQGGNSPLHF
TRBV30	TRBD2	-	TRBJ2-5	TGTGCCTGGGGCTTCAGGACTAGCGAAGAGACCCAGTACTTC	CAWGFRTSEETQYF
TRBV27	TRBD2	-	TRBJ2-1	TGTGCCAGCAGGCTAGCGGGCTACAATGAGCAGTTCTTC	CASRLAGYNEQFF
TRBV7-9	TRBD1	-	TRBJ2-7	TGTGCCAGCAGCCCTTTCCCGGGACAGGGGGTCCCTCACGAGCAGTACTTC	CASSPFPGQGVPHEQYF
TRBV5-1	-	-	TRBJ2-3	TGCGCCAGCAGCCCCCAAGGGGCGGGGTACACAGATACGCAGTATTTT	CASSPQGAGYTDTQYF
TRBV5-1	-	once	TRBJ2-3	TGCGCCAGCAGCTTGGGGGGCAGGGAAGGAGATACGCAGTATTTT	CASSLGGREGDTQYF
TRBV9	-	-	TRBJ2-5	TGTGCCAGCAGCAGGGGGTACCAAGAGACCCAGTACTTC	CASSRGYQETQYF
TRBV7-2	TRBD1	-	TRBJ2-5	TGTGCCAGCAGCCCATGGACAGGGGGGGAGACCCAGTACTTC	CASSPWTGGETQYF
TRBV6-5	TRBD2	few	TRBJ2-1	TGTGCCAGCAGTTCCCTAGCGGGAGGGCAGTTCTTC	CASSSLAGGQFF
TRBV27	TRBD1	few	TRBJ1-1	TGTGCCAGCAGTCTAGGGGACAGGTTAAACACTGAAGCTTTCTTT	CASSLGDRLNTEAFF
TRBV7-9	TRBD1	few	TRBJ2-7	TGTGCCAGCAGCTTAACCGGACAGGGAGGGCAGTACTTC	CASSLTGQGGQYF
TRBV7-9	-	once	TRBJ2-1	TGTGCCAGCAGCTTAGCCCTATTGAATGAGCAGTTCTTC	CASSLALLNEQFF
TRBV19	-	-	TRBJ1-5	TGTGCCAGTAGGCGGGCGGGGGGAGAGCAGCCCCAGCATTTT	CASRRAGGEQPQHF
TRBV19	TRBD2	-	TRBJ2-7	TGTGCCAGTCGGGCGGGAGGGAGGTACGAGCAGTACTTC	CASRAGGRYEQYF
TRBV5-1	-	-	TRBJ1-2	TGCGCCAGCAGCTCTGGCTACGTGTGGACGGGGAATGGCTACACCTTC	CASSSGYVWTGNGYTF
TRBV6-1	-	-	TRBJ1-5	TGTGCCAGCAGTGGAGGTTCTAATCAGCCCCAGCATTTT	CASSGGSNQPQHF
TRBV9	TRBD2	-	TRBJ2-1	TGTGCCAGCAGCCCCGGGGTAGCGGGAGGATCCTACAATGAGCAGTTCTTC	CASSPGVAGGSYNEQFF
TRBV30	-	-	TRBJ1-1	TGTGCCTGGAGTGTGGGGGAGGCTGAAGCTTTCTTT	CAWSVGEAEAFF
TRBV11-2	TRBD1	-	TRBJ2-7	TGTGCCAGCAGCTTTACAGGGGCAGGAGACCACTACGAGCAGTACTTC	CASSFTGAGDHYEQYF
TRBV28	TRBD1	-	TRBJ2-6	TGTGCCAGCAGTTTAAGGGGACAGGGATTCTCTGGGGCCAACGTCCTGACTTTC	CASSLRGQGFSGANVLTF
TRBV6-6	-	-	TRBJ1-4	TGTGCCAGCAGGGTGTCAGGGGTTGAAAAACTGTTTTTT	CASRVSGVEKLFF
TRBV7-7	-	-	TRBJ2-4	TGTGCTAGCAGCTTCCCCCGGGTAGCCAAAAACATTCAGTACTTC	CASSFPRVAKNIQYF
TRBV5-1	TRBD2	-	TRBJ2-2	TGCGCCAGCAGCCAAAGCGGGAGGGGGACCGGGGAGCTGTTTTTT	CASSQSGRGTGELFF
TRBV28	-	-	TRBJ1-2	TGTGCCAGCAGCTCCGGACAGTTCTATGGCTACACCTTC	CASSSGQFYGYTF
TRBV6-5	-	few	TRBJ2-7	TGTGCCAGGCCCCAAACTGGGGGCTTTATCTACGAGCAGTACTTC	CARPQTGGFIYEQYF
TRBV5-1	TRBD1	-	TRBJ2-4	TGCGCCAGCAGCCCGAAGACGGACAGGGGGCTGAACATTCAGTACTTC	CASSPKTDRGLNIQYF
TRBV28	TRBD2	-	TRBJ2-7	TGTGCCAGCACCTCTAGCGGGACTTCCTACGAGCAGTACTTC	CASTSSGTSYEQYF
TRBV5-5	-	-	TRBJ2-7	TGTGCCAGCAGCTCTGAGACGATCCGCGGGGAGCAGTACTTC	CASSSETIRGEQYF
TRBV5-6	-	-	TRBJ1-1	TGTGCCAGCAGCCCCGGGACAACGAACACTGAAGCTTTCTTT	CASSPGTTNTEAFF
TRBV5-1	-	-	TRBJ2-1	TGCGCCAGCAGCTTACAGGGTACCACCTACAATGAGCAGTTCTTC	CASSLQGTTYNEQFF
TRBV18	TRBD1	-	TRBJ2-7	TGTGCCAGCTCCCCAGGACAGGGGGCATCCTACGAGCAGTACTTC	CASSPGQGASYEQYF
TRBV6-5	TRBD1	-	TRBJ2-7	TGTGCCAGCAGCCTCGGACAGGGGAGATACGAGCAGTACTTC	CASSLGQGRYEQYF
TRBV11-1	-	-	TRBJ1-2	TGTGCCAGCAGCCCCGCCGGCGGGTATAACTATGGCTACACCTTC	CASSPAGGYNYGYTF
TRBV6-1	TRBD1	many	TRBJ2-7	TGTGCCAGCAGTGACACAGGGGACCTCTACGAGCAGTACTTC	CASSDTGDLYEQYF
TRBV4-1	-	-	TRBJ2-1	TGCGCCAGCAGCCAAGAAATCCAGATTGAGCAGTTCTTC	CASSQEIQIEQFF
TRBV30	-	-	TRBJ1-1	TGTGCCTGGACTCGGGGAGGAATTAACACTGAAGCTTTCTTT	CAWTRGGINTEAFF
TRBV7-8	TRBD1	-	TRBJ1-4	TGTGCCAGCAGCTTCCAGACAGGGCTGTATGAAAAACTGTTTTTT	CASSFQTGLYEKLFF